The next 32 T cell receptor beta chains were all read from a single sample in a study of technical replicates of blood from several donors. Assay used: immunoSEQ multiplex PCR; TCRdb lists only in-frame clones, some missing. The sample includes some 75,000 clones, about 97% seen only once; the top ten take about 0.3%. Sequencing was performed on T cells isolated from PBMCs. The receptors were gathered from a human donor in good health.

This rearrangement joins TRBV15 to TRBJ1-4, with TRBD1 as a possible D gene (6 bases). The CDR3 has 15 residues. V was trimmed by 2 bases and J by 3 bases, leaving 10 bases between them. Germline CDR1 LNHNV, CDR2 YYDKDF (reference sequence). Written as DNA, the CDR3 is TGTGCCACCAGCAGAAACAGGGCTTCTAATGAAAAACTGTTTTTT. Protein sequence: CATSRNRASNEKLFF.

The V call is TRBV18, the J call TRBJ1-5; a possible D gene is TRBD1 (5 bases). Germline lookup yields CDR1 KGHSH and CDR2 LQKENI. The ends were cut back, 2 bases at V and 7 bases at J, with 9 bases in the middle. The CDR3 totals 13 residues. The CDR3 DNA reads as TGTGCCAGCTCACCATCAGGGAACCAGCCCCAGCATTTT. It encodes CASSPSGNQPQHF.

In DNA form, the CDR3 reads TGTGCCAGCTCACTTTCCAGAGGCTACACCTTC. The encoded protein is CASSLSRGYTF. The rearrangement joins TRBV18 to TRBJ1-2; no definite D call. CDR1 and CDR2 from the germline V gene are KGHSH and LQKENI. This CDR3 is 11 amino acids long. The germline V and J ends were trimmed by 4 bases and 8 bases, with 8 bases remaining between them.

V is TRBV2 and J is TRBJ2-1; 9 bases are shared with TRBD2. Per germline, CDR1 SNHLY and CDR2 FYNNEI. CDR3 length: 13 residues. J was trimmed by 7 bases and V by 8 bases; bases with no gene match: 6. DNA for the CDR3: TGTGCCAGCTGGACTAGCGTAGGGAATGAGCAGTTCTTC. Its translation is CASWTSVGNEQFF.

This chain links TRBV10-3 with TRBJ2-7; 12 positions agree with TRBD1. Trimming at V came to 3 bases and at J to 3 bases, leaving 6 bases not matched to a gene. Germline CDR1 ENHRY, CDR2 SYGVKD. CDR3 length: 16 amino acids. The CDR3 protein is CAISDPGQGAIYEQYF. The CDR3, as DNA: TGTGCCATCAGTGACCCGGGACAGGGGGCGATCTACGAGCAGTACTTC.

The gene calls are TRBV30 and TRBJ1-2; a possible D gene is TRBD1 (6 bases). This CDR3 spans 12 amino acids. From germline, CDR1 is GTSNPN and CDR2 SVGIG (reference sequence). V was cut by 8 bases and J by 2 bases, with 12 bases left in between. CDR3 in DNA: TGTGCCCGGGACAACCTCAACTATGGCTACACCTTC. Translated: CARDNLNYGYTF.

This chain's CDR3 is CASSQVETSGRLDIQYF. CDR3 sequence (DNA): TGCGCCAGCAGCCAAGTGGAAACTAGCGGGAGATTGGACATTCAGTACTTC. The chain links TRBV4-1 to TRBJ2-4, with 11 bases fitting TRBD2. Trimming at V came to 1 base and at J to 8 bases, leaving 10 bases not matched to a gene. Germline V lookup: CDR1 MGHRA, CDR2 YSYEKL. The CDR3 extends over 17 amino acids.

The chain employs TRBV20-1 and TRBJ2-1; tentatively, D is TRBD2 (7 bases). V was cut by 5 bases and J by 7 bases, with 9 bases left in between. Germline CDR1 DFQATT, CDR2 SNEGSKA (reference sequence). This CDR3 is 11 amino acids long. In DNA form, the CDR3 reads TGCAGTGCTGAGGGGGGGAATGAGCAGTTCTTC. Translating it yields CSAEGGNEQFF.

The chain is built from TRBV6-4 and TRBJ2-1, with 13 positions matching TRBD2. The CDR3 consists of 17 residues. J lost 4 bases, V lost 3 bases, and 6 bases had no gene match. CDR1 MRHNA and CDR2 SNTAGT come from the germline V gene. This CDR3 is CASSDLGLAGRYNEQFF. For the CDR3, the DNA is TGTGCCAGCAGTGATCTGGGACTAGCGGGACGTTACAATGAGCAGTTCTTC.

CDR3 nucleotide sequence: TGTGCCAGCAGTGAAGTCCAGGGGGGCAATGAGCAGTTCTTC. Its protein product is CASSEVQGGNEQFF. The chain employs TRBV6-1 and TRBJ2-1; D might be TRBD1 (7 bases). CDR3 length equals 14 residues. Between the trimmed V and J ends, which lost 1 base and 6 bases, there was a span of 10 bases. Germline V gene sequence: CDR1 MNHNS, CDR2 SASEGT.

The J gene is TRBJ1-1, the V gene TRBV7-3; no definite D call. Per the germline V gene, CDR1 is SGHTA and CDR2 is FQGTGA. V was trimmed by 5 bases and J by 0 bases, leaving 7 bases between them. The length of the CDR3 is 13 residues. CDR3 amino acids: CASSHSMNTEAFF. The CDR3 DNA is TGTGCCAGCAGCCATTCAATGAACACTGAAGCTTTCTTT. The full variable domain, completed using reference TRBV7-3 and TRBJ1-1, is GAGVSQTPSNKVTEKGKYVELRCDPISGHTALYWYRQSLGQGPEFLIYFQGTGAADDSGLPNDRFFAVRPEGSVSTLKIQRTERGDSAVYLCASSHSMNTEAFFGQGTRLTVV.

This chain uses TRBV9 with TRBJ2-2, with D unresolved. V was shortened by 6 bases and J by 2 bases, with 5 bases between the two germline ends. The CDR3 contains 12 residues. Germline CDR1 SGDLS, CDR2 YYNGEE. The CDR3 DNA follows: TGTGCCAGCATGAGAAACACCGGGGAGCTGTTTTTT. Amino acid sequence: CASMRNTGELFF.

The rearrangement uses TRBV19 and TRBJ1-5; TRBD1 might be the D (5 bases). The CDR3 contains 13 residues. Germline V gene data show CDR1 as LNHDA and CDR2 as SQIVND (reference sequence). V was pared by 5 bases and J by 7 bases, with 12 bases between. DNA for the CDR3: TGTGCCAGTAGTTTTCAGGGAAGGCAGCCCCAGCATTTT. Its protein is CASSFQGRQPQHF. The whole variable domain, remainder taken from reference TRBV19 and TRBJ1-5, is DGGITQSPKYLFRKEGQNVTLSCEQNLNHDAMYWYRQDPGQGLRLIYYSQIVNDFQKGDIAEGYSVSREKKESFPLTVTSAQKNPTAFYLCASSFQGRQPQHFGDGTRLSIL.

The chain combines TRBV19 with TRBJ2-5; D unresolved. The ends were cut back, 1 base at V and 2 bases at J, with 11 bases in the middle. This CDR3 has 15 amino acids. CDR1 is LNHDA, CDR2 SQIVND, per germline (reference sequence). The CDR3 DNA reads TGTGCCAGTAGTATAGGGTGGGCAGATCAAGAGACCCAGTACTTC. Translation: CASSIGWADQETQYF.

This chain links TRBV2 with TRBJ2-1; TRBD2 might be the D (6 bases). Germline V CDR1 and CDR2: SNHLY, FYNNEI. V gave up 3 bases and J gave up 7 bases, with 13 bases separating them. The CDR3 is 14 residues long. Here the CDR3 reads CASSDWRAMNEQFF. The DNA of the CDR3 is TGTGCCAGCAGTGATTGGAGGGCCATGAATGAGCAGTTCTTC.

CDR3 loop: CASSRTPGQDDGYTF. Written as DNA, the CDR3 is TGTGCCAGCAGCCGGACGCCGGGACAGGACGATGGCTACACCTTC. The chain employs TRBV11-2 and TRBJ1-2, with 8 bases that match TRBD1. In germline, CDR1 is SGHAT, CDR2 FQNNGV. The CDR3 covers 15 residues. V shed 5 bases and J 6 bases; nucleotides not matched to a gene: 11.

The J gene is TRBJ1-5, the V gene TRBV19, with 7 positions matching TRBD1. V was pared by 4 bases and J by 3 bases, with 9 bases of the junction left unmatched. Per the germline V gene, CDR1 is LNHDA and CDR2 is SQIVND (reference sequence). CDR3 length: 16 residues. The CDR3 spells CASSNPDRAINQPQHF. The DNA of the CDR3 is TGTGCCAGTAGTAACCCTGACAGGGCAATCAATCAGCCCCAGCATTTT.

This chain uses TRBV9 with TRBJ2-5; a weak D match, TRBD1 (6 bases). Trimming took 1 base from V and 2 from J, leaving 12 bases between them. Germline V CDR1 and CDR2: SGDLS, YYNGEE. CDR3 length: 15 amino acids. CDR3 sequence (DNA): TGTGCCAGCAGCGTATCAGACAGGCGACAAGAGACCCAGTACTTC. It codes for CASSVSDRRQETQYF.

Regarding this clone: Sequence at one end of the junction differs from germline and may be a read error. The chain carries TRBV11-2 and TRBJ2-2; possible D gene TRBD2, 6 bases. The germline V gene encodes CDR1 SGHAT and CDR2 FQNNGV. The CDR3 is 11 residues long. Here the CDR3 reads CASLGGREVFF. DNA of the CDR3: TGTGCCAGCCTGGGGGGTAGGGAGGTGTTTTTT.

The chain uses TRBV27 and TRBJ1-1; D gene uncertain. Germline CDR1 and CDR2: MNHEY and SMNVEV (reference sequence). With 6 bases removed from V and 2 bases from J, the gap between germline ends came to 10 bases. This CDR3 region has 13 residues. DNA of the CDR3: TGTGCCAGCAGCATACAGAGAAACACTGAAGCTTTCTTT. Protein: CASSIQRNTEAFF.

The J gene is TRBJ2-5, the V gene TRBV10-3; no reliable D call. Looked up from germline, CDR1 is ENHRY and CDR2 is SYGVKD. V was cut by 6 bases and J by 9 bases, with 14 bases left in between. The CDR3 sequence is 12 residues long. The CDR3 protein is CAISSQIEAQYF. In nucleotides, the CDR3 is TGTGCCATCAGCTCCCAGATTGAGGCCCAGTACTTC.

CDR3 protein: CASSVGAGVTNEQFF. As DNA, the CDR3 is TGTGCCAGCAGCGTAGGAGCGGGGGTGACCAATGAGCAGTTCTTC. V gene TRBV9 combines with J gene TRBJ2-1; 8 nucleotides align to TRBD2. The CDR3 sequence is 15 residues long. Germline CDR1 is SGDLS and CDR2 is YYNGEE. The V and J ends lost 0 bases and 6 bases, in that order; junction bases with no gene match: 5.

The chain recombines TRBV27 with TRBJ2-7; 7 bases line up with TRBD1. CDR3 length: 13 residues. Germline CDR1 and CDR2: MNHEY and SMNVEV (reference sequence). V gave up 5 bases and J gave up 3 bases; unmatched junction bases: 4. CDR3 sequence (DNA): TGTGCCAGCAGTCTCTGGACAGGCTACGAGCAGTACTTC. Amino acid sequence: CASSLWTGYEQYF.

V gene TRBV6-1 combines with J gene TRBJ2-7; a weak D match, TRBD2 (6 bases). CDR1 and CDR2 from the germline V gene are MNHNS and SASEGT. The CDR3 sequence is 15 residues long. V lost 5 bases and J lost 2, with 16 bases in between. CDR3 in DNA: TGTGCCAGCAGTTCCTGGAGGGAGGCTACCTACGAGCAGTACTTC. Protein sequence: CASSSWREATYEQYF.

J is TRBJ1-2 and V is TRBV25-1; 8 bases fit TRBD1. This CDR3 spans 12 amino acids. V was clipped by 4 bases and J by 8 bases; unmatched bases: 3. The germline V gene encodes CDR1 MGHDK and CDR2 SYGVNS. CDR3 bases: TGTGCCAGCAGTGGACAGGGGCAAGGCTACACCTTC. Protein product: CASSGQGQGYTF.

The chain links TRBV10-3 to TRBJ2-7, with 8 nucleotides matching TRBD1. Germline V lookup: CDR1 ENHRY, CDR2 SYGVKD. The CDR3 is 15 amino acids. With 6 bases clipped from V and 3 bases from J, the junction kept 10 bases outside the gene matches. In DNA form, the CDR3 reads TGTGCCATCAGCAACACCCCCGGGACAGGCTACGAGCAGTACTTC. Its translation is CAISNTPGTGYEQYF.

V gene TRBV18 combines with J gene TRBJ1-4; 11 nucleotides line up with TRBD1. Trimming removed 3 bases from V and 6 bases from J; junction bases left unmatched: 3. The germline V gene encodes CDR1 KGHSH and CDR2 LQKENI. The CDR3 is made up of 15 amino acids. DNA of the CDR3: TGTGCCAGCTCACCCCCGGGACAGGGGGATGAAAAACTGTTTTTT. It yields the protein CASSPPGQGDEKLFF.

The chain carries TRBV6-5 and TRBJ2-1; 7 bases align to TRBD2. The CDR3 loop spans 16 amino acids. Trimming cost V 1 base and J 8 bases; bases outside gene matches: 11. Germline V CDR1 and CDR2: MNHEY, SVGAGI. The CDR3 nucleotides read TGTGCCAGCAGTTACTTCGCGGGAGTCCGTGGGGATGAGCAGTTCTTC. This sequence encodes CASSYFAGVRGDEQFF.

In this sample, this clone turned up once. Written as DNA, the CDR3 is TGCGGGGTCCGAGCCCCAGGGTATGAAAAACTGTTTTTT. As protein: CGVRAPGYEKLFF. The V gene is TRBV29-1, the J gene TRBJ1-4; D is perhaps TRBD1 (5 bases). This CDR3 region has 13 residues. Per germline, CDR1 SQVTM and CDR2 ANQGSEA.

This chain connects TRBV25-1 to TRBJ2-7; TRBD2 is a possible D gene (6 bases). Germline values: CDR1 MGHDK, CDR2 SYGVNS. The CDR3 totals 13 residues. V was pared by 6 bases and J by 3 bases, with 12 bases between. The chain's CDR3 is CASREEGSYEQYF. The CDR3 region has the DNA TGTGCCAGCAGAGAGGAGGGTAGCTACGAGCAGTACTTC.

The chain uses TRBV5-4 and TRBJ1-1; the match to TRBD1 covers 8 bases. V shed 0 bases, J shed 1 base, and the junction held 8 bases outside the gene matches. The CDR3 spans 17 residues. CDR1 is SGHNT and CDR2 is YYREEE in the germline V gene (reference sequence). DNA for the CDR3: TGTGCCAGCAGCTTGGGGACAGGGTCTTTTAGGAACACTGAAGCTTTCTTT. This encodes CASSLGTGSFRNTEAFF. The full variable domain, with the rest looked up from reference TRBV5-4 and TRBJ1-1, is ETGVTQSPTHLIKTRGQQVTLRCSSQSGHNTVSWYQQALGQGPQFIFQYYREEENGRGNFPPRFSGLQFPNYSSELNVNALELDDSALYLCASSLGTGSFRNTEAFFGQGTRLTVV.

This chain joins TRBV6-5 and TRBJ1-3, with 7 bases matching TRBD1. The junction had 3 bases not matched to a gene; V was cut back by 2 bases and J by 2 bases. Germline CDR1 and CDR2: MNHEY and SVGAGI. This CDR3 comprises 15 residues. The CDR3 here is CASSYTTGAGNTIYF. The CDR3 coding sequence is TGTGCCAGCAGTTACACCACAGGGGCTGGAAACACCATATATTTT.